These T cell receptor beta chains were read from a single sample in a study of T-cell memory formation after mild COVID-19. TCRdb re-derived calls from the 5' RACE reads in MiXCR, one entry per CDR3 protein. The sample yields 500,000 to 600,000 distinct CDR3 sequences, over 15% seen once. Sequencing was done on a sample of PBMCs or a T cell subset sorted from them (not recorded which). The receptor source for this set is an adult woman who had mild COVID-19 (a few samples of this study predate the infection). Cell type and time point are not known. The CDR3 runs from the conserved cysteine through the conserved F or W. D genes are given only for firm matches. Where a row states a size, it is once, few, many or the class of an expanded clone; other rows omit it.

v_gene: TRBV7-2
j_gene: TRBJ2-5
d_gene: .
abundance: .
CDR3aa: CASSLRSETQYF

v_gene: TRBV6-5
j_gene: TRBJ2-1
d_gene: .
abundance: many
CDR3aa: CASSYSNYNEQFF

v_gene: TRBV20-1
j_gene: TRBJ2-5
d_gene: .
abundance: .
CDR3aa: CSAPGLATYQETQYF

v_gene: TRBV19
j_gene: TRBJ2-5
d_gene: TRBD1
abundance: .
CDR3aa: CASSTWTGEETQYF

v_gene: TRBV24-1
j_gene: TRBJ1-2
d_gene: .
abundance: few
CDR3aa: CATSDSTAGYTF

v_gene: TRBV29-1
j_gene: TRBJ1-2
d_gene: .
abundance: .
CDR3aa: CSVEDRGSWGGYTF

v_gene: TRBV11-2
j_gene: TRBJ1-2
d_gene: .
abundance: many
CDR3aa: CASSHALYTGREDNYGYTF

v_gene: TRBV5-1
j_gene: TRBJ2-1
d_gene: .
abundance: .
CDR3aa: CASSLTAGNEQFF

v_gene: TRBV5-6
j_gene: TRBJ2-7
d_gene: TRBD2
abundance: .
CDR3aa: CASSFPSGYYEQYF

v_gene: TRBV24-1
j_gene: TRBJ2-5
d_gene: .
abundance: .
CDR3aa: CATSDLEGQETQYF

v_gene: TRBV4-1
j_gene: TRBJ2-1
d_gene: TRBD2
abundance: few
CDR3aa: CTSSQAGTTNNEQFF

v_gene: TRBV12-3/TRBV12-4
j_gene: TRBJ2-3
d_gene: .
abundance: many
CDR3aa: CASSPAGEDPQDTQYF

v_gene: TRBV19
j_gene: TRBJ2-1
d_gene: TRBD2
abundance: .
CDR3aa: CASSRASAGGAYNEQFF

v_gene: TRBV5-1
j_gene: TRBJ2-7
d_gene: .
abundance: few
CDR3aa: CASSSSGQISSYEQYF

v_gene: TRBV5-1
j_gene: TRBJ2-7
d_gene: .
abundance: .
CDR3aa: CASSGGTAKTYEQYF

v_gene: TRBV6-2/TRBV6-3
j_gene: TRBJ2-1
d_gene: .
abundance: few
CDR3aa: CASSYRLAISYNEQFF

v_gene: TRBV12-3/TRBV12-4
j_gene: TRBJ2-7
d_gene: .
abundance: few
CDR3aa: CASSYDRTSTYEQYF

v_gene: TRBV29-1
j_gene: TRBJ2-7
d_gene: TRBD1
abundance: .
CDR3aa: CSVAGQGVEQYF

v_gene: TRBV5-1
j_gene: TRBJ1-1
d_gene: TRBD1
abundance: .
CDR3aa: CASSLRGRDEAFF

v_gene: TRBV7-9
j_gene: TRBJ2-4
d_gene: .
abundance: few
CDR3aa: CASSLLAPGLYDIQYF

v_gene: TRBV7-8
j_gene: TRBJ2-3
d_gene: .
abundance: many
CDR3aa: CASSLVVRATKKNTQYF

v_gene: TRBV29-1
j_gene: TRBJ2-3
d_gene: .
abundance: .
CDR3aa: CSGVISTDTQYF

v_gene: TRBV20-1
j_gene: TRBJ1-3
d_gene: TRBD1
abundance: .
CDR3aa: CSAEPGQGEYLGNTIYF

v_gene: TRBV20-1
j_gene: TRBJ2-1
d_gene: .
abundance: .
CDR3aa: CSASRSGTYNEQFF